Listed below are T cell receptor beta chains from one sample, sequenced in a study of blood T cell repertoires in COVID-19. Only in-frame clones appear in the TCRdb table, and some are missing; sequencing was by immunoSEQ multiplex PCR. This table has about 280,000 clones, around 90% appearing once. Sequencing used PBMCs or T cells enriched from blood (not recorded which). These receptors were taken from a man aged 40-49 years who had been exposed to COVID-19. Both conserved end residues are trimmed from each CDR3.

v_gene: TRBV7-2
j_gene: TRBJ1-5
CDR3aa: ASRDRHNQPQH

v_gene: TRBV28
j_gene: TRBJ1-2
CDR3aa: ASSSNYGYT

v_gene: TRBV10-1
j_gene: TRBJ2-3
CDR3aa: ASSESEGPNDADTQY

v_gene: TRBV14
j_gene: TRBJ1-2
CDR3aa: ASSYDWRGYT

v_gene: TRBV7-3
j_gene: TRBJ2-2
CDR3aa: ASSLGTGGRNTGELF

v_gene: TRBV19
j_gene: TRBJ1-4
CDR3aa: ASSIRGMVEKLF

v_gene: TRBV5-8
j_gene: TRBJ2-3
CDR3aa: ASSLQGSTDTQY

v_gene: TRBV6-5
j_gene: TRBJ2-7
CDR3aa: ASSSPSYEQY

v_gene: TRBV5-6
j_gene: TRBJ2-1
CDR3aa: ASSLRTGGISYNEQF

v_gene: TRBV10-3
j_gene: TRBJ2-7
CDR3aa: AISAGTSGSSYEQY

v_gene: TRBV3-1/TRBV3-2
j_gene: TRBJ1-4
CDR3aa: ASSQTGLANEKLF

v_gene: TRBV3-1/TRBV3-2
j_gene: TRBJ2-5
CDR3aa: ASSQDLTSARETQY

v_gene: TRBV7-3
j_gene: TRBJ2-5
CDR3aa: ASSLEAMETQY

v_gene: TRBV12-3/TRBV12-4
j_gene: TRBJ2-5
CDR3aa: ASSPQWAETQY

v_gene: TRBV18
j_gene: TRBJ1-2
CDR3aa: ASSPRAGLNYGYT

v_gene: TRBV7-9
j_gene: TRBJ2-7
CDR3aa: ASSLAGTSGRAYEQY

v_gene: TRBV3-1/TRBV3-2
j_gene: TRBJ1-2
CDR3aa: ASSQDLVVWADGYT

v_gene: TRBV28
j_gene: TRBJ1-5
CDR3aa: ASSSTNQPQH

v_gene: TRBV3-1/TRBV3-2
j_gene: TRBJ2-2
CDR3aa: ASSQFERPNTGELF

v_gene: TRBV28
j_gene: TRBJ1-2
CDR3aa: ASSSGFFGYT

v_gene: TRBV9
j_gene: TRBJ2-1
CDR3aa: ASSDQRVFTPNEQF

v_gene: TRBV6-7
j_gene: TRBJ2-7
CDR3aa: ASSAQGFGLGIYEQY

v_gene: TRBV27
j_gene: TRBJ2-2
CDR3aa: AGGQPNTGELF

v_gene: TRBV11-3
j_gene: TRBJ2-7
CDR3aa: ASSLVRREQY

v_gene: TRBV27
j_gene: TRBJ1-1
CDR3aa: ASRVGGSNTEAF

v_gene: TRBV9
j_gene: TRBJ2-1
CDR3aa: ASSVDPAPGDEQF

v_gene: TRBV9
j_gene: TRBJ1-2
CDR3aa: ASSPGQHYGYT

v_gene: TRBV3-1/TRBV3-2
j_gene: TRBJ2-2
CDR3aa: ASRRLAGAAGELF

v_gene: TRBV10-2
j_gene: TRBJ1-2
CDR3aa: ASSISGEGYT

v_gene: TRBV12-3/TRBV12-4
j_gene: TRBJ1-1
CDR3aa: ASSHGTQAF

v_gene: TRBV28
j_gene: TRBJ1-1
CDR3aa: ASSLMRNTEAF

v_gene: TRBV14
j_gene: TRBJ1-2
CDR3aa: ASSHRDKGYT

v_gene: TRBV2
j_gene: TRBJ2-1
CDR3aa: ASSFGTYNEQF

v_gene: TRBV20-1
j_gene: TRBJ1-1
CDR3aa: SAMTVEAF

v_gene: TRBV20-1
j_gene: TRBJ2-1
CDR3aa: SASNIASNEQF

v_gene: TRBV23-1
j_gene: TRBJ1-5
CDR3aa: ASSQSNRGPAASNQPQH

v_gene: TRBV5-4
j_gene: TRBJ2-1
CDR3aa: ASSLGGLAGVSYNEQF

v_gene: TRBV10-3
j_gene: TRBJ2-5
CDR3aa: AISESRGAGETQY

v_gene: TRBV3-1/TRBV3-2
j_gene: TRBJ1-1
CDR3aa: ASSRSGTEAF

v_gene: TRBV9
j_gene: TRBJ1-2
CDR3aa: ASSRDSSNYGYT

v_gene: TRBV7-9
j_gene: TRBJ2-1
CDR3aa: ASSLVTIRRTRNNEQF

v_gene: TRBV29-1
j_gene: TRBJ2-7
CDR3aa: SVRDTLGEQY

v_gene: TRBV5-6
j_gene: TRBJ2-5
CDR3aa: ASRQTGKQETQY

v_gene: TRBV9
j_gene: TRBJ2-5
CDR3aa: ASSVDPPGGPGETQY